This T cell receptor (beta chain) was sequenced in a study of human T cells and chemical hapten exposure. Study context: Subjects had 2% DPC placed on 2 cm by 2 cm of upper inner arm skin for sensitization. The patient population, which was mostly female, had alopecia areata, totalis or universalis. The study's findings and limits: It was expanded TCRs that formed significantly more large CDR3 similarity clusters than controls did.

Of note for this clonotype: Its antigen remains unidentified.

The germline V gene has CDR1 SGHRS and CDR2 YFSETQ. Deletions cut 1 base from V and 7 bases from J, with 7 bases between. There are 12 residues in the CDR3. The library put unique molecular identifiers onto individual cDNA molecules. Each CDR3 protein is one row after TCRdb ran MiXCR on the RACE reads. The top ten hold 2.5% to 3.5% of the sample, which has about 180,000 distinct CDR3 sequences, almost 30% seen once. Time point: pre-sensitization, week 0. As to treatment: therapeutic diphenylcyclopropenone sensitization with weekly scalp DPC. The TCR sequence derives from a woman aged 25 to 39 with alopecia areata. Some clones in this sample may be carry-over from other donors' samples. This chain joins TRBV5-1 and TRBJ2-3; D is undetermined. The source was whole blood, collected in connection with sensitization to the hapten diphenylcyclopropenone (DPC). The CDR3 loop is CASSLNQNTQYF. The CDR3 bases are TGCGCCAGCAGCTTGAATCAGAATACGCAGTATTTT.